Below are 23 T cell receptor beta chains sequenced from a single sample in a study of cytomegalovirus exposure and HLA in healthy donors. The PCR was carried out with 60 Vbeta primers and 13 Jbeta primers. Sequencing was performed with immunoSEQ multiplex PCR; in TCRdb, only in-frame clones are kept and a portion is missing. In total, the table holds around 39,000 clones. Sequencing was performed on PBMCs. These TCRs come from a male donor in good health and CMV-seronegative.

This chain links TRBV7-9 with TRBJ1-5; 7 nucleotides line up with TRBD1. V trimming: 5 bases; J trimming: 0 bases; junction bases outside the gene matches: 7. The V gene's germline CDR1 is SEHNR and CDR2 FQNEAQ (reference sequence). This CDR3 contains 16 residues. CDR3 in amino acids: CASSPGRGYSNQPQHF. The CDR3 DNA follows: TGTGCCAGCAGCCCCGGCAGGGGGTATAGCAATCAGCCCCAGCATTTT.

The rearrangement links TRBV2 to TRBJ2-7; a weak D match, TRBD1 (5 bases). Germline loops: CDR1 SNHLY, CDR2 FYNNEI. Between the trimmed V and J ends, which lost 11 bases and 2 bases, there was a span of 13 bases. This CDR3 comprises 12 residues. CDR3 region: CASQTATYEQYF. In DNA, the CDR3 is TGTGCCTCTCAGACAGCAACCTACGAGCAGTACTTC.

The chain couples TRBV5-1 to TRBJ1-2, with 8 bases identical to TRBD1. This CDR3 has 14 residues. Germline V lookup: CDR1 SGHRS, CDR2 YFSETQ. V trimming: 0 bases; J trimming: 6 bases; junction bases outside the gene matches: 4. The CDR3 region has the DNA TGCGCCAGCAGCTTGGCAGGGGGCGCAAATGGCTACACCTTC. Its translation is CASSLAGGANGYTF.

The CDR3 DNA sequence: TGTGCCTGGAGTGCCGGACTAGCGGGGGTGGAGACCCAGTACTTC. This translates into CAWSAGLAGVETQYF. V is TRBV30 and J is TRBJ2-5; TRBD2 matches 13 bases. The germline gives CDR1 GTSNPN, CDR2 SVGIG (reference sequence). Trimming at V came to 1 base and at J to 5 bases, leaving 4 bases not matched to a gene. This CDR3 has 15 amino acids.

The J gene is TRBJ1-6, the V gene TRBV2; D gene uncertain. With 8 bases removed from V and 10 bases from J, the gap between germline ends came to 18 bases. CDR1 is SNHLY, CDR2 FYNNEI, per germline. The CDR3 totals 14 residues. The CDR3 nucleotides read TGTGCCAGCCGATTCGCAGGCTTAGGCTCACCCCTCCACTTT. Translated: CASRFAGLGSPLHF.

The rearrangement uses TRBV6-5 and TRBJ1-4, with D tentatively TRBD1 (5 bases). The V end was cut by 7 bases, the J end by 2 bases, with 14 bases between. Germline loops: CDR1 MNHEY, CDR2 SVGAGI. The CDR3 sequence is 15 residues long. CDR3 in DNA: TGTGCCAGCAAGGGCCAGGGCCGGACTAATGAAAAACTGTTTTTT. This codes for CASKGQGRTNEKLFF.

The rearrangement links TRBV28 to TRBJ2-1, with a possible D match to TRBD2 (7 bases). V lost 6 bases and J lost 4, with 19 bases in between. The CDR3 runs 16 residues. Looked up from germline, CDR1 is MDHEN and CDR2 is SYDVKM. The CDR3 DNA is TGTGCCAGCAGCTTCGGGGGGCCAAACATTTACAATGAGCAGTTCTTC. It specifies CASSFGGPNIYNEQFF. The whole variable domain, filled in from reference TRBV28 and TRBJ2-1, reads DVKVTQSSRYLVKRTGEKVFLECVQDMDHENMFWYRQDPGLGLRLIYFSYDVKMKEKGDIPEGYSVSREKKERFSLILESASTNQTSMYLCASSFGGPNIYNEQFFGPGTRLTVL.

The V call is TRBV23-1, the J call TRBJ2-2; D perhaps matches TRBD1 (5 bases). TRBV23-1 is given ORF status, its function remaining uncertain. This CDR3 region has 15 residues. V lost 4 bases and J lost 2, with 11 bases in between. Here the CDR3 reads CASSRQGLNTGELFF. Written as DNA, the CDR3 is TGCGCCAGCAGTCGGCAGGGATTAAACACCGGGGAGCTGTTTTTT.

The genes are TRBV2 and TRBJ1-6; TRBD1 matches 7 bases. This CDR3 has 14 residues. V lost 3 bases and J lost 10; bases outside the gene matches: 6. Germline V gene lookup returns CDR1 SNHLY and CDR2 FYNNEI. The CDR3 DNA reads TGTGCCAGCAGTGATGTAGGGGGCTTGTCACCCCTCCACTTT. As protein: CASSDVGGLSPLHF.

The chain joins TRBV7-2 to TRBJ2-1; 8 nucleotides match TRBD1. J gave up 7 bases and V 6 bases, and 11 bases lay outside the gene matches. Germline CDR1 is SGHTA and CDR2 is FQGNSA. The CDR3 is made up of 15 amino acids. CDR3 residues: CASSSPGQVLNEQFF. The CDR3 DNA is TGTGCCAGCAGTTCCCCGGGACAGGTTCTTAATGAGCAGTTCTTC. Supplemented by reference TRBV7-2 and TRBJ2-1, the full variable domain reads GAGVSQSPSNKVTEKGKDVELRCDPISGHTALYWYRQSLGQGLEFLIYFQGNSAPDKSGLPSDRFSAERTGGSVSTLTIQRTQQEDSAVYLCASSSPGQVLNEQFFGPGTRLTVL.

V usage is TRBV7-8 and J usage is TRBJ2-2; 9 bases match TRBD2. CDR1 and CDR2 from the germline V gene are SGHVS and FQNEAQ. The CDR3 has 17 residues. The V gene end was trimmed by 2 bases and the J gene end by 1 base; junction bases not matched to a gene: 5. CDR3 protein: CASSLKAGGVNTGELFF. CDR3 nucleotide sequence: TGTGCCAGCAGCTTAAAAGCGGGGGGCGTGAACACCGGGGAGCTGTTTTTT.

The chain is built from TRBV6-1 and TRBJ1-1; possibly TRBD1 for D (6 bases). Per germline, CDR1 MNHNS and CDR2 SASEGT. V lost 6 bases and J 0 bases, leaving 14 bases between the germline ends. CDR3 length: 15 amino acids. The CDR3 spells CASRTTGTMNTEAFF. CDR3 nucleotides: TGTGCCAGCAGAACTACCGGGACAATGAACACTGAAGCTTTCTTT.

V usage is TRBV4-2 and J usage is TRBJ2-2, with D perhaps matching TRBD2 (7 bases). The CDR3 is 16 residues long. V lost 1 base and J 7 bases, leaving 16 bases between the germline ends. Germline V gene lookup returns CDR1 LGHNA and CDR2 YNFKEQ. In DNA form, the CDR3 reads TGTGCCAGCAGCCAAGTGAACGGGGGGCTGGGCGGGGAGCTGTTTTTT. This encodes CASSQVNGGLGGELFF.

The rearrangement joins TRBV6-1 to TRBJ1-5; perhaps TRBD1 as D (6 bases). The CDR3 sequence is 15 residues long. V lost 6 bases and J 9 bases, leaving 21 bases between the germline ends. Germline V gene data show CDR1 as MNHNS and CDR2 as SASEGT. The CDR3 reads CASSETLQGSRPQHF. CDR3 bases: TGTGCCAGCAGCGAGACATTACAGGGCAGCCGGCCCCAGCATTTT.

J is TRBJ1-3 and V is TRBV7-9; TRBD1 matches 7 bases. The CDR3 contains 16 residues. The germline V gene has CDR1 SEHNR and CDR2 FQNEAQ (reference sequence). J lost 2 bases, V lost 5 bases, and 9 bases had no gene match. The CDR3 region has the DNA TGTGCCAGCAGCGCCCGACAGGGACGGGCTGGAAACACCATATATTTT. It encodes CASSARQGRAGNTIYF.

The V gene is TRBV6-1, the J gene TRBJ1-4, with unresolved D. The CDR3 covers 10 residues. Germline assignment: CDR1 MNHNS and CDR2 SASEGT. Trimming left V 5 bases short and J 10 bases short, with 5 bases between. The CDR3 DNA is TGTGCCAGCAGTACGGGAAAACTGTTTTTT. As protein: CASSTGKLFF.

The chain carries TRBV2 and TRBJ1-2; tentative D call: TRBD1 (6 bases). Germline CDR1 and CDR2: SNHLY and FYNNEI. CDR3 size: 15 residues. The V end lost 2 bases, the J end lost 5 bases, and 15 bases lay between the germline ends. The CDR3 protein is CASSENRAKGYGYTF. Here the CDR3 DNA reads TGTGCCAGCAGTGAAAACAGGGCCAAAGGGTATGGCTACACCTTC.

On this clone: The same CDR3 arises from other DNA sequences in this sample as well. The chain uses TRBV5-1 and TRBJ2-7; the match to TRBD1 covers 8 bases. The trim removed 5 bases at V and 3 bases at J, leaving 4 bases unmatched. Germline assignment: CDR1 SGHRS and CDR2 YFSETQ. The CDR3 sequence is 13 residues long. The CDR3 protein is CASRGQGGYEQYF. The CDR3 DNA reads as TGCGCCAGCAGAGGACAGGGCGGCTACGAGCAGTACTTC. The full variable domain, with the rest looked up from reference TRBV5-1 and TRBJ2-7, is KAGVTQTPRYLIKTRGQQVTLSCSPISGHRSVSWYQQTPGQGLQFLFEYFSETQRNKGNFPGRFSGRQFSNSRSEMNVSTLELGDSALYLCASRGQGGYEQYFGPGTRLTVT.

The chain has TRBV18 and TRBJ2-7, with a possible D match to TRBD1 (5 bases). V lost 3 bases and J 3 bases, leaving 9 bases between the germline ends. CDR1 KGHSH and CDR2 LQKENI come from the germline V gene. This CDR3 spans 13 amino acids. The CDR3 is CASSPGLGYEQYF. CDR3 nucleotides: TGTGCCAGCTCACCGGGGCTCGGCTACGAGCAGTACTTC.

V and J are TRBV6-5 and TRBJ1-4; TRBD1 matches at 8 bases. The CDR3 sequence is 14 residues long. Germline V lookup: CDR1 MNHEY, CDR2 SVGAGI. The trim removed 2 bases at V and 8 bases at J, leaving 4 bases unmatched. The CDR3 DNA reads TGTGCCAGCAGTTACACAGGGGGGGACGAAAAACTGTTTTTT. Protein sequence: CASSYTGGDEKLFF.

The chain has TRBV18 and TRBJ2-7; D is undetermined. The CDR3 length is 12 residues. Germline loops: CDR1 KGHSH, CDR2 LQKENI. V was cut by 4 bases and J by 3 bases, with 7 bases left in between. The CDR3: CASSRQNYEQYF. In nucleotides, the CDR3 is TGTGCCAGCTCACGGCAGAACTACGAGCAGTACTTC.

The chain is built from TRBV5-4 and TRBJ2-6; a weak D match, TRBD1 (6 bases). Germline CDR1 is SGHNT and CDR2 is YYREEE (reference sequence). The CDR3 extends over 16 amino acids. Between the trimmed V and J ends, which lost 4 bases and 0 bases, there was a span of 11 bases. The chain's CDR3 is CASSRGGFSGANVLTF. The CDR3 nucleotides read TGTGCCAGCAGCCGTGGGGGCTTCTCTGGGGCCAACGTCCTGACTTTC.

This chain connects TRBV20-1 to TRBJ1-6; no clear D. The germline V and J ends were trimmed by 6 bases and 7 bases, with 7 bases remaining between them. The CDR3 consists of 11 residues. CDR1 and CDR2 from the germline V gene are DFQATT and SNEGSKA (reference sequence). This chain's CDR3 is CSAQQNSPLHF. The CDR3, as DNA: TGCAGTGCCCAACAGAATTCACCCCTCCACTTT.